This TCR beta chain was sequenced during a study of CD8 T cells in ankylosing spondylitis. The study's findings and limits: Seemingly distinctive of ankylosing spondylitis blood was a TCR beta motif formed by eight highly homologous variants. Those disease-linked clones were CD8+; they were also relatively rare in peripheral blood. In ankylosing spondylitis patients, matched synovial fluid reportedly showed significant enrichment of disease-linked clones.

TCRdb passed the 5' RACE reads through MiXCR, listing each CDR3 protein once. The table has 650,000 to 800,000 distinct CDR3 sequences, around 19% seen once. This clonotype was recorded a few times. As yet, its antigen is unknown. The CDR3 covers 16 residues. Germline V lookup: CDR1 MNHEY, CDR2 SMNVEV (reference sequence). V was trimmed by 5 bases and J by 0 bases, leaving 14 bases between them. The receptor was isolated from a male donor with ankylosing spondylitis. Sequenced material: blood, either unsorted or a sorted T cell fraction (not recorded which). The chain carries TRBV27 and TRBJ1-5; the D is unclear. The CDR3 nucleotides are TGTGCCAGCAGTCAAAAGGGTGGAAATAGCAATCAGCCCCAGCATTTT. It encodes CASSQKGGNSNQPQHF.